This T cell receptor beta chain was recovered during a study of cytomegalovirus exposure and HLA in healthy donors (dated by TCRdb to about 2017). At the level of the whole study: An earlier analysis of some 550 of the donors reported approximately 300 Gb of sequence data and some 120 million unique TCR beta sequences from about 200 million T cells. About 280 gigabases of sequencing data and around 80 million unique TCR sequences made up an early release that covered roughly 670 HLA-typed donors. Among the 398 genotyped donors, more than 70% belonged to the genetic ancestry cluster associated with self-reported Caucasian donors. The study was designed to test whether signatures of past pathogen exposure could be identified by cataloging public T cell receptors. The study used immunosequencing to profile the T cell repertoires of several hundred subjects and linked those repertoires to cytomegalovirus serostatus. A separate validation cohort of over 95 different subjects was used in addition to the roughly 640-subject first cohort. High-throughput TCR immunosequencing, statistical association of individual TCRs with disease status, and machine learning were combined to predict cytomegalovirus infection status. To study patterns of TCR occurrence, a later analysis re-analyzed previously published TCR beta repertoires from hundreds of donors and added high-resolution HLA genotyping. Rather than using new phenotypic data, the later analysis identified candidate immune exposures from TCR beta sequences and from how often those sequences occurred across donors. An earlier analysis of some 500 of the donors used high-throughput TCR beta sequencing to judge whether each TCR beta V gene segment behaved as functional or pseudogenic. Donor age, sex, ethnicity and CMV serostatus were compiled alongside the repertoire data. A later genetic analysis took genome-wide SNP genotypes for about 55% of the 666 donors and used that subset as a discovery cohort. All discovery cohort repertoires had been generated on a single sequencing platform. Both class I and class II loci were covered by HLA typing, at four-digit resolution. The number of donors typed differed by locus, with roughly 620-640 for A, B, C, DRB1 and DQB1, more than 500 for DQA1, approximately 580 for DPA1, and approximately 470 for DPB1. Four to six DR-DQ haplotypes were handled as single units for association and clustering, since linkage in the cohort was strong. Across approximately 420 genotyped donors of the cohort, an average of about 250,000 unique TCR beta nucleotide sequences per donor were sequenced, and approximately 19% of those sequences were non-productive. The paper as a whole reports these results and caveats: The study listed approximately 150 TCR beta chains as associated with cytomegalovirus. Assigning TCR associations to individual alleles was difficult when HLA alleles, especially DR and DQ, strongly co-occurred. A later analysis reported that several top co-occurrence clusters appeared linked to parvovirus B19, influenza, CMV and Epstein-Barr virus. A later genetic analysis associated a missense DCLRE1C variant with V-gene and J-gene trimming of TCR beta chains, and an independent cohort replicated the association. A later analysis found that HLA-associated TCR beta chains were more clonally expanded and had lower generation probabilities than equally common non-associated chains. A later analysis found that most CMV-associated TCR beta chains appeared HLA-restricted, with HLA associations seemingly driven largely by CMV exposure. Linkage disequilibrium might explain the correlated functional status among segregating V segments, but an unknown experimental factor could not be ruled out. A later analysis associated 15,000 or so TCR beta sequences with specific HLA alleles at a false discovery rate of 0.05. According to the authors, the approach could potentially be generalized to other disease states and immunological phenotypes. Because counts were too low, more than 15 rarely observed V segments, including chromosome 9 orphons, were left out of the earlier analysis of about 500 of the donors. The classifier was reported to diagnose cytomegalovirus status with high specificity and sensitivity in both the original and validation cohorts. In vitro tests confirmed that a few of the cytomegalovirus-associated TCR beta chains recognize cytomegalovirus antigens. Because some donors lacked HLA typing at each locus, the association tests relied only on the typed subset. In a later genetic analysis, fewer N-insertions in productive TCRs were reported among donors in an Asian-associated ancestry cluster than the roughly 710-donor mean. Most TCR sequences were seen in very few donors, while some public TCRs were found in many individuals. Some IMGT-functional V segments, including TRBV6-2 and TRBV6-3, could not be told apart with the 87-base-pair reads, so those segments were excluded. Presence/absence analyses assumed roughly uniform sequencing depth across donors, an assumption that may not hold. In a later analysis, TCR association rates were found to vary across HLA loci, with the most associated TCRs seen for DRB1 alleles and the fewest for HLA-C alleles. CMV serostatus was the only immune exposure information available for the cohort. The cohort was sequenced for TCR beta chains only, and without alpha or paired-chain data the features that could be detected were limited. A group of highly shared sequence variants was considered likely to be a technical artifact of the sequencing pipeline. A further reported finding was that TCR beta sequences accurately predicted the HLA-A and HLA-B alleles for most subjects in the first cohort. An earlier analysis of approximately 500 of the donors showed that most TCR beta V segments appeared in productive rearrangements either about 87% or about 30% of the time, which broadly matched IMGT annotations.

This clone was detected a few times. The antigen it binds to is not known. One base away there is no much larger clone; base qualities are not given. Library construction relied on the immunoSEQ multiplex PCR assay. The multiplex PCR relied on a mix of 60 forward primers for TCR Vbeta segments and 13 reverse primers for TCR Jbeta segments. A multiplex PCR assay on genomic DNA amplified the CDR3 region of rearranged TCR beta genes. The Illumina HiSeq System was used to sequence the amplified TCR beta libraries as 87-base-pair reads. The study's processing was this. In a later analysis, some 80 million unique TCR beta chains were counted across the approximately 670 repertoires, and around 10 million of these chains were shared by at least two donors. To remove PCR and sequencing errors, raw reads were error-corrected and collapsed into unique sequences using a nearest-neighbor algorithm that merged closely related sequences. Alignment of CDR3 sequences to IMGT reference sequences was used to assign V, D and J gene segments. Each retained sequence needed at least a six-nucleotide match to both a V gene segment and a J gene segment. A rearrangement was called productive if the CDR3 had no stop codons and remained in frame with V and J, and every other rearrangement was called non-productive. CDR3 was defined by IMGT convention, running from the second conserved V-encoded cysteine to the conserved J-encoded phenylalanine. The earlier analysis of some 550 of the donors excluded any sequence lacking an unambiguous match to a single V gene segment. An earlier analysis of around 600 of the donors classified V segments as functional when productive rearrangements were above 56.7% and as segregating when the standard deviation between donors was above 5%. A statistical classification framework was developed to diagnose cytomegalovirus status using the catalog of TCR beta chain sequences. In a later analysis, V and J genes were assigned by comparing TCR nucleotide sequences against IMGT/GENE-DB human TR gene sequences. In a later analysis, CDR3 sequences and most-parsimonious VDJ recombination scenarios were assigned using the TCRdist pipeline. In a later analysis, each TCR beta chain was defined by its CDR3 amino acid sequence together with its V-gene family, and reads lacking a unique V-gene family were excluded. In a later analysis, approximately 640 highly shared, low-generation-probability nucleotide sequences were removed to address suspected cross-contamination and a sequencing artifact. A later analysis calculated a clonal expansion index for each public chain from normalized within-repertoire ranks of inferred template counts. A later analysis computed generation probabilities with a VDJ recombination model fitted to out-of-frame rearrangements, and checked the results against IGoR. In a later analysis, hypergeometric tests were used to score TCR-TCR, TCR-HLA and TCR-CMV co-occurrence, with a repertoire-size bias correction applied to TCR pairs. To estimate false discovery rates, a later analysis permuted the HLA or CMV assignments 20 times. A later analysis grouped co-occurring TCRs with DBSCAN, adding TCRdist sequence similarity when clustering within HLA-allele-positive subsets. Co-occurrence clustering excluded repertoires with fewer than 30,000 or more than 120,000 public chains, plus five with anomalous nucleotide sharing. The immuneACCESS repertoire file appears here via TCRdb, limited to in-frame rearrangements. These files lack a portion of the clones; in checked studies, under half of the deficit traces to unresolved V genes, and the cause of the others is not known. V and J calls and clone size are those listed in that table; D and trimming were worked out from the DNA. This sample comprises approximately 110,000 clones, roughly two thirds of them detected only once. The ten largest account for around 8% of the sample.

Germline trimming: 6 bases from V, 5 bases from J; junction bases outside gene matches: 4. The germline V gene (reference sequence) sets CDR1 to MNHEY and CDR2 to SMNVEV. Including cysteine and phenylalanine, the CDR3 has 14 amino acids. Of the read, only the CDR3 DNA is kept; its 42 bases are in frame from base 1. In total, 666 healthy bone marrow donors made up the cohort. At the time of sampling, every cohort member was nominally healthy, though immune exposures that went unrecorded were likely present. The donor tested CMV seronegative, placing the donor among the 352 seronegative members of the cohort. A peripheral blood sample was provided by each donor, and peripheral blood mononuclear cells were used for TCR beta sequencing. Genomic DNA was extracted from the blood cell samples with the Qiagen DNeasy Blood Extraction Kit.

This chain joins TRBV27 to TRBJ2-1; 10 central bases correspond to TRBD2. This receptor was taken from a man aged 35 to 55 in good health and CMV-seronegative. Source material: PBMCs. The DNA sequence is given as TGTGCCAGCAGAGTAGCGGGGGGACACAATGAGCAGTTCTTC. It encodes CASRVAGGHNEQFF.